Listed below are T cell receptor beta chains from one sample, sequenced in a study of blood T cell repertoires in COVID-19. The repertoire was sequenced with immunoSEQ multiplex PCR; TCRdb's copy has only in-frame clones and lacks some. The profile shows around 280,000 clones, around 87% of them singletons. Specimen: peripheral blood. The receptors here all came from a woman aged 25 to 39 who had recovered from COVID-19. Both conserved end residues are part of each CDR3. The order of the fields is J gene, clone size, V gene, D gene, CDR3 protein, CDR3 DNA. D genes are given only for firm matches. Rows give clone size only sometimes, using once, few, many, or a class for an expanded clone.

J: TRBJ1-3; size: .; V: TRBV19; D: .; CDR3: CASSTGQLGNTIYF; DNA: TGTGCCAGTAGTACCGGACAGCTGGGAAACACCATATATTTT
J: TRBJ1-6; size: .; V: TRBV7-8; D: .; CDR3: CASSPSGGGMDSPLHF; DNA: TGTGCCAGCAGCCCATCGGGGGGAGGAATGGATTCACCCCTCCACTTT
J: TRBJ1-5; size: few; V: TRBV19; D: .; CDR3: CASSFDSYSNQPQHF; DNA: TGTGCCAGTAGCTTCGACAGCTATAGCAATCAGCCCCAGCATTTT
J: TRBJ2-1; size: .; V: TRBV18; D: TRBD2; CDR3: CASSLLASYNEQFF; DNA: TGTGCCAGCTCACTACTAGCGTCCTACAATGAGCAGTTCTTC
J: TRBJ2-3; size: .; V: TRBV3-1/TRBV3-2; D: .; CDR3: CASSPVRGSTDTQYF; DNA: TGTGCCAGCAGCCCTGTTCGGGGGAGCACAGATACGCAGTATTTT
J: TRBJ2-7; size: .; V: TRBV27; D: TRBD2; CDR3: CASRTSGVYEQYF; DNA: TGTGCCAGCAGGACTAGCGGGGTCTACGAGCAGTACTTC
J: TRBJ1-5; size: .; V: TRBV11-2; D: TRBD1; CDR3: CASSSDRESNQPQHF; DNA: TGTGCCAGCAGCTCGGACAGGGAGAGCAATCAGCCCCAGCATTTT
J: TRBJ2-5; size: .; V: TRBV5-4; D: TRBD2; CDR3: CASSLLTSGTQETQYF; DNA: TGTGCCAGCAGCTTGTTGACTAGCGGGACTCAAGAGACCCAGTACTTC
J: TRBJ2-7; size: .; V: TRBV14; D: .; CDR3: CASSQVTRYEQYF; DNA: TGTGCCAGCAGCCAAGTTACACGATACGAGCAGTACTTC
J: TRBJ1-1; size: .; V: TRBV4-1; D: TRBD1; CDR3: CASSQGWTGGTEAFF; DNA: TGCGCCAGCAGCCAAGGTTGGACAGGGGGAACTGAAGCTTTCTTT
J: TRBJ1-6; size: once; V: TRBV5-1; D: TRBD1; CDR3: CASSLAGQSNSPLHF; DNA: TGCGCCAGCAGCTTGGCGGGACAGTCGAATTCACCCCTCCACTTT
J: TRBJ1-3; size: .; V: TRBV5-1; D: TRBD1; CDR3: CASSLETGGTGNTIYF; DNA: TGCGCCAGCAGCTTGGAAACAGGGGGCACCGGAAACACCATATATTTT
J: TRBJ2-5; size: .; V: TRBV4-1; D: .; CDR3: CASSRQIQETQYF; DNA: TGCGCCAGCAGCCGACAGATCCAAGAGACCCAGTACTTC
J: TRBJ2-5; size: .; V: TRBV6-5; D: TRBD2; CDR3: CASSYSIMAGGETQYF; DNA: TGTGCCAGCAGTTACTCGATAATGGCGGGGGGAGAGACCCAGTACTTC
J: TRBJ2-7; size: .; V: TRBV28; D: TRBD2; CDR3: CASSYSGRAYEQYF; DNA: TGTGCCAGCAGTTACAGCGGGAGGGCCTACGAGCAGTACTTC
J: TRBJ1-1; size: .; V: TRBV6-5; D: .; CDR3: CASSYGAGAMNTEAFF; DNA: TGTGCCAGCAGTTACGGCGCGGGGGCCATGAACACTGAAGCTTTCTTT
J: TRBJ1-1; size: .; V: TRBV27; D: .; CDR3: CASSLRGGRNTEAFF; DNA: TGTGCCAGCAGTTTAAGGGGAGGGCGGAACACTGAAGCTTTCTTT
J: TRBJ2-3; size: .; V: TRBV5-4; D: .; CDR3: CASSFRGRAGSSSTDTQYF; DNA: TGTGCCAGCAGCTTCAGGGGCCGCGCAGGGTCTTCTAGCACAGATACGCAGTATTTT
J: TRBJ1-1; size: once; V: TRBV5-4; D: .; CDR3: CASSSSGTEAFF; DNA: TGTGCCAGCAGCAGCTCCGGGACTGAAGCTTTCTTT
J: TRBJ1-1; size: .; V: TRBV19; D: .; CDR3: CASSIGAGQPLMNTEAFF; DNA: TGTGCCAGTAGTATAGGGGCCGGCCAACCCCTCATGAACACTGAAGCTTTCTTT
J: TRBJ2-3; size: .; V: TRBV2; D: .; CDR3: CASTSRRSTDTQYF; DNA: TGTGCCAGCACTTCCCGGAGAAGCACAGATACGCAGTATTTT
J: TRBJ2-7; size: .; V: TRBV6-5; D: TRBD2; CDR3: CASTPLAGGRNEQYF; DNA: TGTGCCAGCACTCCCCTAGCGGGGGGGAGAAACGAGCAGTACTTC
J: TRBJ2-5; size: .; V: TRBV11-2; D: TRBD2; CDR3: CASSLDADGGEETQYF; DNA: TGTGCCAGCAGCTTAGACGCTGACGGGGGGGAAGAGACCCAGTACTTC
J: TRBJ2-1; size: .; V: TRBV3-1/TRBV3-2; D: TRBD2; CDR3: CASSRVLAGVGNEQFF; DNA: TGTGCCAGCAGCCGCGTACTAGCGGGAGTCGGAAATGAGCAGTTCTTC
J: TRBJ2-5; size: .; V: TRBV9; D: .; CDR3: CASSVGTRQETQYF; DNA: TGTGCCAGCAGCGTAGGCACTCGCCAAGAGACCCAGTACTTC
J: TRBJ2-1; size: .; V: TRBV30; D: .; CDR3: CAWSGLANEQFF; DNA: TGTGCCTGGAGTGGACTCGCTAATGAGCAGTTCTTC
J: TRBJ1-1; size: .; V: TRBV27; D: .; CDR3: CASSLSWLVNTEAFF; DNA: TGTGCCAGCAGTTTATCTTGGCTGGTAAACACTGAAGCTTTCTTT
J: TRBJ2-5; size: .; V: TRBV9; D: .; CDR3: CASSPPDSLMRTQYF; DNA: TGTGCCAGCAGCCCCCCGGACAGCCTCATGAGGACCCAGTACTTC
J: TRBJ1-2; size: .; V: TRBV7-2; D: .; CDR3: CASSLGQVGYGYTF; DNA: TGTGCCAGCAGCTTAGGGCAGGTCGGCTATGGCTACACCTTC
J: TRBJ1-4; size: .; V: TRBV11-2; D: TRBD1; CDR3: CASSLGQGGEKLFF; DNA: TGTGCCAGCAGCTTAGGACAGGGAGGCGAAAAACTGTTTTTT
J: TRBJ2-1; size: .; V: TRBV7-8; D: .; CDR3: CASSLVGVRGNEQFF; DNA: TGTGCCAGCAGCTTAGTAGGGGTAAGGGGGAATGAGCAGTTCTTC
J: TRBJ2-5; size: .; V: TRBV29-1; D: .; CDR3: CSVGRGGETQYF; DNA: TGCAGCGTTGGCAGGGGAGGGGAGACCCAGTACTTC
J: TRBJ1-1; size: .; V: TRBV18; D: .; CDR3: CASSPETNREPEAFF; DNA: TGTGCCAGCTCACCAGAAACCAACAGGGAACCTGAAGCTTTCTTT
J: TRBJ1-4; size: .; V: TRBV19; D: .; CDR3: CASRIDRDNEKLFF; DNA: TGTGCCAGTAGAATCGACAGAGACAATGAAAAACTGTTTTTT
J: TRBJ2-5; size: .; V: TRBV6-4; D: TRBD2; CDR3: CASSPGLAGAQETQYF; DNA: TGTGCCAGCAGTCCCGGACTAGCGGGGGCCCAAGAGACCCAGTACTTC
J: TRBJ2-7; size: .; V: TRBV7-2; D: TRBD2; CDR3: CASSLASGLAGGIPYEQYF; DNA: TGTGCCAGCAGCTTAGCGTCGGGACTAGCGGGGGGTATTCCCTACGAGCAGTACTTC
J: TRBJ2-1; size: .; V: TRBV3-1/TRBV3-2; D: TRBD2; CDR3: CASSQDLRLAGSNEQFF; DNA: TGTGCCAGCAGCCAAGATCTAAGACTAGCGGGGAGCAATGAGCAGTTCTTC
J: TRBJ2-7; size: .; V: TRBV6-5; D: TRBD1; CDR3: CASSYSVQGTSYEQYF; DNA: TGTGCCAGCAGTTATTCAGTACAGGGGACGTCCTACGAGCAGTACTTC
J: TRBJ1-6; size: .; V: TRBV7-9; D: .; CDR3: CASSLPGSSYNSPLHF; DNA: TGTGCCAGCAGCTTACCCGGGAGCTCCTATAATTCACCCCTCCACTTT